This section outlines one T cell receptor (beta chain) sequence together with its context. As for treatment: treatment-naive control, cytoreductive nephrectomy. This entry is derived from a study of radiation and T cells in renal cell carcinoma. The V and J ends lost 1 base and 6 bases respectively, with 10 bases between them. CDR3 length: 14 residues. Germline V gene data show CDR1 as MDHEN and CDR2 as SYDVKM. Profiling relied on immunoSEQ multiplex PCR, and the TCRdb table lists in-frame clones only, not all of them. The sample contains 8,000 to 8,500 clones, roughly two thirds of which appear only once.

The rearrangement joins TRBV28 to TRBJ2-1; D unresolved. The source was tumor tissue, collected from a patient whose treatment was nephrectomy without radiotherapy. This sequence was found in a man aged 60 to 75 with renal cell carcinoma. The CDR3 DNA reads as TGTGCCAGCAGTTTATTGCTAACCCCCAATGAGCAGTTCTTC. Its protein is CASSLLLTPNEQFF.